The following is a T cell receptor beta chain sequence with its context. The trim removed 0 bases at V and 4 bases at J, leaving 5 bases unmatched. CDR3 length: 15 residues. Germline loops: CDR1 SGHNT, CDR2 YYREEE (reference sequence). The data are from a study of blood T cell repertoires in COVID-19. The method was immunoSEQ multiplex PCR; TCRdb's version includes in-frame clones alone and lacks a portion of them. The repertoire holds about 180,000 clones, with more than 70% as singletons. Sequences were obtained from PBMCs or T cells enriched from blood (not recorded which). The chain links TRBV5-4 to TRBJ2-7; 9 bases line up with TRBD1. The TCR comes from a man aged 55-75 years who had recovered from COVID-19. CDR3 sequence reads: CASSLGQGQGYEQYF. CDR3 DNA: TGTGCCAGCAGCTTGGGCCAGGGACAGGGATACGAGCAGTACTTC. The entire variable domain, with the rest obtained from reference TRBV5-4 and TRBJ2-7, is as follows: ETGVTQSPTHLIKTRGQQVTLRCSSQSGHNTVSWYQQALGQGPQFIFQYYREEENGRGNFPPRFSGLQFPNYSSELNVNALELDDSALYLCASSLGQGQGYEQYFGPGTRLTVT.